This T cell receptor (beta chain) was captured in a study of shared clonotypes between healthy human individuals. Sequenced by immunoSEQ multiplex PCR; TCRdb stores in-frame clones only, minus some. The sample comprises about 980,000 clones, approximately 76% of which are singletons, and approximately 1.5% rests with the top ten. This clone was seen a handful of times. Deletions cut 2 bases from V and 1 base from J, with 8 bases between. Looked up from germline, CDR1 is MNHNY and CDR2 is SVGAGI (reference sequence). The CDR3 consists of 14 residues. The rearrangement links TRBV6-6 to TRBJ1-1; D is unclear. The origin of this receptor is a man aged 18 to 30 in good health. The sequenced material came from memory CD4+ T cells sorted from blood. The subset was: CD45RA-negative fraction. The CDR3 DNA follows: TGTGCCAGCAGTTACGACACCAGGAACACTGAAGCTTTCTTT. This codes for CASSYDTRNTEAFF.